Listed here are 14 T cell receptor beta chains from one sample, sequenced in a study of T cell responses to AZD1222 COVID-19 vaccine. The table came from immunoSEQ multiplex PCR; TCRdb's copy has only in-frame clones and leaves some out. The table has 200,000 to 250,000 clones, roughly 94% seen once. Here the sequenced sample was peripheral blood, taken 28 days after the second dose of the MenACWY control vaccine. The origin of the receptors is an adult who received the MenACWY meningococcal vaccine as a control.

This sequence joins TRBV5-4 and TRBJ1-1; TRBD1 matches 7 bases. With V trimmed by 0 bases and J by 3 bases, 8 bases remained unmatched. This CDR3 is 16 amino acids long. Germline V gene data show CDR1 as SGHNT and CDR2 as YYREEE (reference sequence). Here the CDR3 DNA reads TGTGCCAGCAGCTTGGACCCTACAGGGGTGCACACTGAAGCTTTCTTT. Its translation: CASSLDPTGVHTEAFF.

This chain connects TRBV2 to TRBJ2-7; 8 bases align to TRBD1. Germline V gives CDR1 SNHLY, CDR2 FYNNEI. There are 12 residues in the CDR3. Losses at the gene ends were 6 bases for V and 6 bases for J; bases not matched to a gene: 4. The CDR3 reads CASSWTGSEQYF. The CDR3 nucleotides read TGTGCCAGCAGCTGGACAGGGAGCGAGCAGTACTTC. Full variable domain (missing parts from reference TRBV2 and TRBJ2-7): EPEVTQTPSHQVTQMGQEVILRCVPISNHLYFYWYRQILGQKVEFLVSFYNNEISEKSEIFDDQFSVERPDGSNFTLKIRSTKLEDSAMYFCASSWTGSEQYFGPGTRLTVT.

The rearrangement uses TRBV2 and TRBJ2-1; possibly TRBD1 or TRBD2 for D (6 bases each). The CDR3 loop spans 14 amino acids. The ends were cut back, 0 bases at V and 10 bases at J, with 13 bases in the middle. CDR1 and CDR2 from the germline V gene are SNHLY and FYNNEI. CDR3 region: CASSEAAGGGEQFF. For the CDR3, the DNA is TGTGCCAGCAGTGAAGCAGCCGGGGGCGGCGAGCAGTTCTTC.

The chain carries TRBV29-1 and TRBJ1-1; D is uncertain. V was shortened by 6 bases and J by 4 bases, with 12 bases between the two germline ends. This CDR3 has 12 residues. Looked up from germline, CDR1 is SQVTM and CDR2 is ANQGSEA. Here the CDR3 DNA reads TGCAGCGTCTGGGAATCGGGCACTGAAGCTTTCTTT. Its translation is CSVWESGTEAFF.

The chain couples TRBV6-2 or TRBV6-3 to TRBJ1-5; D is unresolved. The CDR3 runs 16 residues. Trimming pared 2 bases from V and 0 bases from J, leaving 11 bases between. Germline CDR1 reads MNHEY; CDR2 reads SVGEGT. Written as DNA, the CDR3 is TGTGCCAGCAGTTACGGCCAAGGGTATAGCAATCAGCCCCAGCATTTT. It yields the protein CASSYGQGYSNQPQHF.

This chain uses TRBV5-1 with TRBJ1-2; D not resolved. Germline-derived CDR1 and CDR2 are SGHRS and YFSETQ. The CDR3 covers 15 residues. V shed 4 bases and J shed 1 base, with 14 bases lying between them. This CDR3 is CASSEDTGFNYGYTF. In nucleotides, the CDR3 is TGCGCCAGCAGCGAAGACACTGGGTTTAACTATGGCTACACCTTC. Full variable domain (rest looked up from reference TRBV5-1 and TRBJ1-2): KAGVTQTPRYLIKTRGQQVTLSCSPISGHRSVSWYQQTPGQGLQFLFEYFSETQRNKGNFPGRFSGRQFSNSRSEMNVSTLELGDSALYLCASSEDTGFNYGYTFGSGTRLTVV.

This chain connects TRBV7-3 to TRBJ2-5, with D perhaps given as TRBD1 or TRBD2 (5 bases each). The CDR3 sequence is 13 residues long. CDR1 SGHTA and CDR2 FQGTGA come from the germline V gene. V lost 5 bases to trimming and J lost 5 bases, with 12 bases between them. CDR3 in amino acids: CASSQAGTETQYF. CDR3 nucleotides: TGTGCCAGCAGCCAGGCCGGGACCGAGACCCAGTACTTC.

The count of this clone is one. The chain employs TRBV19 and TRBJ2-7; tentatively, D is TRBD2 (6 bases). The germline V and J ends were trimmed by 2 bases and 6 bases, with 14 bases remaining between them. Germline-derived CDR1 and CDR2 are LNHDA and SQIVND (reference sequence). The CDR3 extends over 14 amino acids. CDR3 in DNA: TGTGCCAGTAGTATACTCGGACGGGACTCCGAGCAGTACTTC. Its protein is CASSILGRDSEQYF. Full variable domain (remainder filled in from reference TRBV19 and TRBJ2-7): DGGITQSPKYLFRKEGQNVTLSCEQNLNHDAMYWYRQDPGQGLRLIYYSQIVNDFQKGDIAEGYSVSREKKESFPLTVTSAQKNPTAFYLCASSILGRDSEQYFGPGTRLTVT.

The chain links TRBV19 to TRBJ2-7; 7 bases are a match to TRBD2. V was clipped by 3 bases and J by 2 bases; unmatched bases: 7. Germline V gene sequence: CDR1 LNHDA, CDR2 SQIVND (reference sequence). The CDR3 contains 15 residues. Written as DNA, the CDR3 is TGTGCCAGTAGTATGGGTAGCGGGCCGCCCTACGAGCAGTACTTC. As protein: CASSMGSGPPYEQYF.

The rearrangement links TRBV4-1 to TRBJ2-1; D is uncertain. Trimming pared 0 bases from V and 10 bases from J, leaving 10 bases between. CDR1 and CDR2 from the germline V gene are MGHRA and YSYEKL. The CDR3 length is 13 residues. DNA for the CDR3: TGCGCCAGCAGCCAAGAGACACAATACGAGCAGTTCTTC. Protein: CASSQETQYEQFF.

This chain uses TRBV25-1 with TRBJ1-2; 7 bases align to TRBD1. From germline, CDR1 is MGHDK and CDR2 SYGVNS. The CDR3 runs 17 residues. After removal of 4 bases from V and 0 bases from J, the junction contained 11 bases not matched to a gene. The DNA of the CDR3 is TGTGCCAGCAGTGGCGCCACACCGGGACAGTCTAACTATGGCTACACCTTC. The encoded protein is CASSGATPGQSNYGYTF.

A few counts support this clone. This chain joins TRBV7-9 and TRBJ1-3; possible D gene TRBD1, 5 bases. The V end was cut by 1 base, the J end by 4 bases, with 17 bases between. Germline V gene lookup returns CDR1 SEHNR and CDR2 FQNEAQ (reference sequence). This CDR3 spans 17 amino acids. CDR3 nucleotide sequence: TGTGCCAGCAGCTTAGAGTCGGGACTTCTAGAGGGAAACACCATATATTTT. As protein: CASSLESGLLEGNTIYF.

The chain combines TRBV3-1 (or the pseudogene TRBV3-2) with TRBJ2-7; weak D call: TRBD2 (7 bases). Trimming removed 6 bases at V and 3 bases at J, with 15 bases between. There are 14 residues in the CDR3. The germline V gene encodes CDR1 LGHDT and CDR2 YNNKEL (reference sequence). Here the CDR3 reads CASRKRDNNYEQYF. In nucleotides, the CDR3 is TGTGCCAGCAGGAAGCGGGACAACAACTACGAGCAGTACTTC.

The V gene is TRBV5-1, the J gene TRBJ2-1; D is perhaps TRBD2 (6 bases). The CDR3 contains 13 residues. Trimming left V 5 bases short and J 4 bases short, with 10 bases between. Germline assignment: CDR1 SGHRS and CDR2 YFSETQ. This chain's CDR3 is CASRRLAYNEQFF. The CDR3 DNA reads as TGCGCCAGCAGGCGGCTAGCGTACAATGAGCAGTTCTTC.